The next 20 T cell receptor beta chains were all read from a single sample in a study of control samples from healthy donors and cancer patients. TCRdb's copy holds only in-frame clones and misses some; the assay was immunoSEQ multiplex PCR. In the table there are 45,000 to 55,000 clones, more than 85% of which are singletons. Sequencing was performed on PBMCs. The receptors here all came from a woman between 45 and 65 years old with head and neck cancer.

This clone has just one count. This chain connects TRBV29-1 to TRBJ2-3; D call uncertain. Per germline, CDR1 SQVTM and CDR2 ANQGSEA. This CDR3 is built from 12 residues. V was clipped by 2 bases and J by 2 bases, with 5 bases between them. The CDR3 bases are TGCAGCGTTGAACCGGACACAGATACGCAGTATTTT. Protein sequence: CSVEPDTDTQYF.

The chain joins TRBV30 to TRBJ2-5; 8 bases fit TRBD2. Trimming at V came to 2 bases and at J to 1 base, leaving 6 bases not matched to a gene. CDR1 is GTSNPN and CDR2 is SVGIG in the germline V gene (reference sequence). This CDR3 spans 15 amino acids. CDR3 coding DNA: TGTGCCTGGAGTTATGCGGGGGGCCCCCAAGAGACCCAGTACTTC. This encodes CAWSYAGGPQETQYF. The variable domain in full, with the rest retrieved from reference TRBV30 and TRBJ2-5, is SQTIHQWPATLVQPVGSPLSLECTVEGTSNPNLYWYRQAAGRGLQLLFYSVGIGQISSEVPQNLSASRPQDRQFILSSKKLLLSDSGFYLCAWSYAGGPQETQYFGPGTRLLVL.

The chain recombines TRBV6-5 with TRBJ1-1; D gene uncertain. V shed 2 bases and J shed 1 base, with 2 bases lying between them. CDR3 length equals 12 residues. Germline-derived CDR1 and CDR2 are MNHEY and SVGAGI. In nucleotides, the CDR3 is TGTGCCAGCAGTTACAGGAACACTGAAGCTTTCTTT. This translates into CASSYRNTEAFF.

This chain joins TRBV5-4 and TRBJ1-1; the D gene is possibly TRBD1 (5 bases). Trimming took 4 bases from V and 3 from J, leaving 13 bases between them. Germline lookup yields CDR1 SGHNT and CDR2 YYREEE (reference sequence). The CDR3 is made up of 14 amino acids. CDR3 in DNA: TGTGCCAGCAGCCCGGACGGAGGGGACACTGAAGCTTTCTTT. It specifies CASSPDGGDTEAFF. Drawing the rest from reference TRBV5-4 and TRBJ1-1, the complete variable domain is ETGVTQSPTHLIKTRGQQVTLRCSSQSGHNTVSWYQQALGQGPQFIFQYYREEENGRGNFPPRFSGLQFPNYSSELNVNALELDDSALYLCASSPDGGDTEAFFGQGTRLTVV.

The CDR3 sequence: CASSDGVAAEQFF. The CDR3 nucleotides are TGTGCCAGCTCCGACGGAGTAGCCGCTGAGCAGTTCTTC. The chain combines TRBV9 with TRBJ2-1; no firm D call. The CDR3 is 13 amino acids. V lost 7 bases and J 9 bases, leaving 17 bases between the germline ends. The V gene's germline CDR1 is SGDLS and CDR2 YYNGEE.

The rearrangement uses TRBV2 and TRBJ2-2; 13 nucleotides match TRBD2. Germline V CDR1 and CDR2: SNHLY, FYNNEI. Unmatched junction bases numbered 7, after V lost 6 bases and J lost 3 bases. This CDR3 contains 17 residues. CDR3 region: CASSRTSGRLDTGELFF. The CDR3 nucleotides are TGTGCCAGCAGCCGGACTAGCGGGAGACTGGACACCGGGGAGCTGTTTTTT.

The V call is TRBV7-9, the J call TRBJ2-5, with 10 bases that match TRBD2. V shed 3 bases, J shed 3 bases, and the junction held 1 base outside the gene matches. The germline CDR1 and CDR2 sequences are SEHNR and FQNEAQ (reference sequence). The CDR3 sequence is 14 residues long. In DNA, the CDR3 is TGTGCCAGCAGCTTTCTAGCGGGGGAAGAGACCCAGTACTTC. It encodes CASSFLAGEETQYF. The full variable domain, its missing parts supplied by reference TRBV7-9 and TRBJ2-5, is DTGVSQNPRHKITKRGQNVTFRCDPISEHNRLYWYRQTLGQGPEFLTYFQNEAQLEKSRLLSDRFSAERPKGSFSTLEIQRTEQGDSAMYLCASSFLAGEETQYFGPGTRLLVL.

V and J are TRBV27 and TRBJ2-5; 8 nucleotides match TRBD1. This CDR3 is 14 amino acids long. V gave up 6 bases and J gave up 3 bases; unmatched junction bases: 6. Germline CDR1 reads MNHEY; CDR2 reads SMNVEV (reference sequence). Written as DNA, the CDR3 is TGTGCCAGCAGAGAGACAGGGGCAAAAGAGACCCAGTACTTC. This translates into CASRETGAKETQYF.

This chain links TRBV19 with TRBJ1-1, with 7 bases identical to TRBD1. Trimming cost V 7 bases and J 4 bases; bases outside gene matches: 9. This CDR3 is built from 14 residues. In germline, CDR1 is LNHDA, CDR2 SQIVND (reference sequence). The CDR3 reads CASTKQGPSTEAFF. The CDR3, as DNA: TGTGCCAGTACCAAACAGGGGCCTTCCACTGAAGCTTTCTTT.

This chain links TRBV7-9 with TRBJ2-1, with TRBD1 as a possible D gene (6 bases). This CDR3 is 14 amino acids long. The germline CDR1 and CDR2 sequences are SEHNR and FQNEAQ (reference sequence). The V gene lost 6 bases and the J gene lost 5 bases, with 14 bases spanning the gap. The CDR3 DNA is TGTGCCAGCAGAACAGGGATCCTTCACAATGAGCAGTTCTTC. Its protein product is CASRTGILHNEQFF.

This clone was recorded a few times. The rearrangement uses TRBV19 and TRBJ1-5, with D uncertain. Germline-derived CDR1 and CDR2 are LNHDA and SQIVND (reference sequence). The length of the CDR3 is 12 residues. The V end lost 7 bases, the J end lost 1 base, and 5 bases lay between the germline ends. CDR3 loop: CASTTSNQPQHF. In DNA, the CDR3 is TGTGCCAGTACCACAAGCAATCAGCCCCAGCATTTT.

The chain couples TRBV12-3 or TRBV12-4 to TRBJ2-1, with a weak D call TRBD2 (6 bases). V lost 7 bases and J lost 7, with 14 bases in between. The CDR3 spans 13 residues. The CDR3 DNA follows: TGTGCCAGCATCGCGGGGAGAGCGAATGAGCAGTTCTTC. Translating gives CASIAGRANEQFF.

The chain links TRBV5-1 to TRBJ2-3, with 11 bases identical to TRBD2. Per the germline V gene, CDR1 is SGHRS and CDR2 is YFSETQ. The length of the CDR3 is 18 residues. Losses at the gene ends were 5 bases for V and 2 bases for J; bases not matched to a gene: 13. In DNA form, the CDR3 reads TGCGCCAGCAGGATTCGGCTAGCGGGGGGCCTCAACACAGATACGCAGTATTTT. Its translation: CASRIRLAGGLNTDTQYF. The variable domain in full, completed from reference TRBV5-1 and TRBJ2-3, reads KAGVTQTPRYLIKTRGQQVTLSCSPISGHRSVSWYQQTPGQGLQFLFEYFSETQRNKGNFPGRFSGRQFSNSRSEMNVSTLELGDSALYLCASRIRLAGGLNTDTQYFGPGTRLTVL.

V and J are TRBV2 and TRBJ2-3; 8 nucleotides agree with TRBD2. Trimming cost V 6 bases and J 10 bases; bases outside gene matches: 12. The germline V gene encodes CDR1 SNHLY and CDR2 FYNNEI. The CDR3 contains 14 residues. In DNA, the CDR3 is TGTGCCAGCAGCTTAACGGGAGGGCCTGAGGCGCAGTATTTT. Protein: CASSLTGGPEAQYF.

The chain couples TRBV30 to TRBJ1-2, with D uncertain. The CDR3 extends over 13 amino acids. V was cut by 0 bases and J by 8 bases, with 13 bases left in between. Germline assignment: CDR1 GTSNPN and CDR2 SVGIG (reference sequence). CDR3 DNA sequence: TGTGCCTGGAGTGTACTGGTAGGGAGCGGCTACACCTTC. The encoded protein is CAWSVLVGSGYTF.

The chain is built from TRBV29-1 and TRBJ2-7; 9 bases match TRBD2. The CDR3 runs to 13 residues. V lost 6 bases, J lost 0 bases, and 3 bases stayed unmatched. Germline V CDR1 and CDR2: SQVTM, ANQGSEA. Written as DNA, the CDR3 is TGCAGCGTCAGAGCGGGAGGCTCCTACGAGCAGTACTTC. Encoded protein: CSVRAGGSYEQYF.

The CDR3 bases are TGTGCCACCAGTGATTTTGGGGACCAGCCCCAGCATTTT. This encodes CATSDFGDQPQHF. The V call is TRBV24-1, the J call TRBJ1-5; tentative D call: TRBD1 (5 bases). This CDR3 comprises 13 residues. V was cut by 1 base and J by 7 bases, with 7 bases left in between. CDR1 and CDR2 (germline): KGHDR, SFDVKD.

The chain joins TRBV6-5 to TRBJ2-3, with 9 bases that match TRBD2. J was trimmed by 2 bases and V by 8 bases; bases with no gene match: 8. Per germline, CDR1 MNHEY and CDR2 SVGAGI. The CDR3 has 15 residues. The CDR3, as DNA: TGTGCCAGCGGTCTGTCTAGCGGGACCACAGATACGCAGTATTTT. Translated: CASGLSSGTTDTQYF.

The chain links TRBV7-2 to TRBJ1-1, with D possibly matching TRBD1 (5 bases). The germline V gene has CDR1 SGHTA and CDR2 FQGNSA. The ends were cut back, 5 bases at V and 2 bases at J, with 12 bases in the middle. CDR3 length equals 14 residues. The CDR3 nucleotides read TGTGCCAGCAGCCCCGCCAGGGATAACACTGAAGCTTTCTTT. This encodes CASSPARDNTEAFF.

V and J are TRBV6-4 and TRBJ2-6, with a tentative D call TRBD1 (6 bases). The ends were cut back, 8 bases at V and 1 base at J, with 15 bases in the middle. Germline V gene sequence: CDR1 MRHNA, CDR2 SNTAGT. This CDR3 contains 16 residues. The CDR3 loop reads CASSPRGESGANVLTF. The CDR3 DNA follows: TGTGCCAGCTCCCCCAGGGGAGAATCTGGGGCCAACGTCCTGACTTTC.